A selection of T cell receptor beta chains follows, all from one sample in a study of T cells in Graves' hyperthyroidism and ophthalmopathy. Each CDR3 protein is one row after TCRdb ran MiXCR on the multiplex PCR reads. The sample records fewer than 500,000 distinct CDR3 sequences, about 14% being singletons. Specimen: blood. The receptor set was obtained from a woman younger than 45 with Graves' ophthalmopathy. The CDR3 runs from the conserved cysteine through the conserved F or W. Each record gives: V gene, D gene, clone size, J gene, CDR3 DNA, CDR3 protein. A D gene is named only where the DNA matches it firmly. The size field is filled for only some rows; it gives once, few, many or a size class.

v_call: TRBV5-6; d_call: TRBD2; clone_size: NA; j_call: TRBJ2-1; cdr3_nt: TGTGTCAGCAGCTTGGGGGGGAGCTCCTACAATGAGCAGTTCTTC; cdr3_aa: CVSSLGGSSYNEQFF
v_call: TRBV19; d_call: TRBD1; clone_size: NA; j_call: TRBJ1-4; cdr3_nt: TGTGCCAGTCGGGACAGGGGCTCCGAAAAACTGTTTTTT; cdr3_aa: CASRDRGSEKLFF
v_call: TRBV20-1; d_call: NA; clone_size: many; j_call: TRBJ1-2; cdr3_nt: TGCAGTGCTAGCACCCAAGTGGTAGCAGATGGCTACACCTTC; cdr3_aa: CSASTQVVADGYTF
v_call: TRBV2; d_call: TRBD2; clone_size: NA; j_call: TRBJ2-7; cdr3_nt: TGTGCCGGGGGGACTAGCGGGAGATCCTACGAGCAGTACTTC; cdr3_aa: CAGGTSGRSYEQYF
v_call: TRBV3-1; d_call: TRBD2; clone_size: many; j_call: TRBJ2-7; cdr3_nt: TGTGCCAGCAGCCGCGGGAGTGGTGTCAGGGCCCTCGAGCAGTACTTC; cdr3_aa: CASSRGSGVRALEQYF
v_call: TRBV3-1; d_call: NA; clone_size: many; j_call: TRBJ1-4; cdr3_nt: TGTGCCAGCAGCCAAGGCAGAATTGCAACTAATGAAAAACTGTTTTTT; cdr3_aa: CASSQGRIATNEKLFF
v_call: TRBV28; d_call: NA; clone_size: many; j_call: TRBJ1-2; cdr3_nt: TGTGCCAGCAGTTCAGGGCCCGGGAGAGGGTCTGGCTACACCTTC; cdr3_aa: CASSSGPGRGSGYTF
v_call: TRBV28; d_call: TRBD1; clone_size: many; j_call: TRBJ2-7; cdr3_nt: TGTGCCAGCAGTCCGTTGAGGGACAGGGCTACACCCTACGAGCAGTACTTC; cdr3_aa: CASSPLRDRATPYEQYF
v_call: TRBV20-1; d_call: TRBD1; clone_size: NA; j_call: TRBJ2-2; cdr3_nt: TGCAGTGCTGGGGACAGGTGGGATACCGGGGAGCTGTTTTTT; cdr3_aa: CSAGDRWDTGELFF
v_call: TRBV2; d_call: TRBD1; clone_size: many; j_call: TRBJ2-1; cdr3_nt: TGTGCCAGCAGGAAGACAGGGGGGCTTTACAATGAGCAGTTCTTC; cdr3_aa: CASRKTGGLYNEQFF
v_call: TRBV6-1; d_call: TRBD1; clone_size: many; j_call: TRBJ1-5; cdr3_nt: TGTGCCAGCAGAGAAGGGGGGCAGGGGGAGGCTCAGCCCCAGCATTTT; cdr3_aa: CASREGGQGEAQPQHF
v_call: TRBV12-3/TRBV12-4; d_call: NA; clone_size: many; j_call: TRBJ1-5; cdr3_nt: TGTGCCAGCAGCGCTAAGTTGGGGGTTCAGCATTTT; cdr3_aa: CASSAKLGVQHF
v_call: TRBV28; d_call: NA; clone_size: once; j_call: TRBJ2-1; cdr3_nt: TGTGCCAGCAGGCTCCAGGGGGGTTTATCCTACAATGAGCAGTTCTTC; cdr3_aa: CASRLQGGLSYNEQFF
v_call: TRBV11-3; d_call: NA; clone_size: many; j_call: TRBJ2-6; cdr3_nt: TGTGCCAAATCAACAGCCGGTGATACTGGGGCCAACGTCCTGACTTTC; cdr3_aa: CAKSTAGDTGANVLTF
v_call: TRBV20-1; d_call: NA; clone_size: many; j_call: TRBJ2-1; cdr3_nt: TGCAGTGCTAGGGGGCAGCCCTACAATGAGCAGTTCTTC; cdr3_aa: CSARGQPYNEQFF
v_call: TRBV5-5; d_call: NA; clone_size: many; j_call: TRBJ1-4; cdr3_nt: TGTGCCAGCAGCTTTCGGGGAGGCGATGAAAAACTGTTTTTT; cdr3_aa: CASSFRGGDEKLFF